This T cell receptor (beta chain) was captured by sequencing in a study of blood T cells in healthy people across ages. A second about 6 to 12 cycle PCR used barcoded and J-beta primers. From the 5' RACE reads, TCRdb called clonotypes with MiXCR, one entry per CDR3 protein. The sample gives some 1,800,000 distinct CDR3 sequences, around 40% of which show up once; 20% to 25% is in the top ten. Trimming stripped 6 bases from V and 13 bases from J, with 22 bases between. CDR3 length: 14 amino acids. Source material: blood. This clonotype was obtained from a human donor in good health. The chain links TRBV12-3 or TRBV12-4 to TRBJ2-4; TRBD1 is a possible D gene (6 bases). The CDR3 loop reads CASRYQGNYNEQYF. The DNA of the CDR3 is TGTGCCAGCAGATACCAGGGGAACTACAATGAGCAGTACTTC.